The sequence of this TCR beta chain was determined in a study of preoperative IRX-2 immunotherapy in early breast cancer. Sequencing was performed with immunoSEQ multiplex PCR; in TCRdb, only in-frame clones are kept and a portion is missing. The repertoire holds about 28,000 clones, with 82% as singletons. Treatment specified: preoperative locoregional IRX-2 cytokine immunotherapy. Preoperative locoregional IRX-2 cytokine immunotherapy was tested in the phase Ib source study. The receptor comes from a human donor with breast cancer. The specimen was obtained from a patient treated with IRX-2 immunotherapy.

This CDR3 reads CSVTGGAPEQYF. The CDR3 bases are TGCAGCGTGACAGGGGGAGCACCCGAGCAGTACTTC. V and J are TRBV29-1 and TRBJ2-7; 9 bases agree with TRBD1. The germline CDR1 and CDR2 sequences are SQVTM and ANQGSEA. V lost 6 bases, J lost 6 bases, and 6 bases stayed unmatched. The CDR3 is 12 residues long.